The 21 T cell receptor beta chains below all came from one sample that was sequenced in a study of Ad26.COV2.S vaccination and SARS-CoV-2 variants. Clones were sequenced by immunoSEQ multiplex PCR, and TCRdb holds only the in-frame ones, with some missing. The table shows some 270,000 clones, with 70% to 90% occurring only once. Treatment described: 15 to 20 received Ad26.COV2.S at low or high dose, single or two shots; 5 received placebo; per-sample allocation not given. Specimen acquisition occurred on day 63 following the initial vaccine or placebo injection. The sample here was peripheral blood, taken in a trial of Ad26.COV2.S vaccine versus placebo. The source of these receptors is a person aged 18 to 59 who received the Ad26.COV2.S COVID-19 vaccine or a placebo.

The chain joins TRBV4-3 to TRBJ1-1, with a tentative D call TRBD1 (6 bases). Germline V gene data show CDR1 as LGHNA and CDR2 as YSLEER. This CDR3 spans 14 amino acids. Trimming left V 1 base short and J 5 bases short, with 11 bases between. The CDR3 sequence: CASSQGGRGTEAFF. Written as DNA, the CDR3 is TGCGCCAGCAGCCAAGGGGGGCGGGGAACTGAAGCTTTCTTT.

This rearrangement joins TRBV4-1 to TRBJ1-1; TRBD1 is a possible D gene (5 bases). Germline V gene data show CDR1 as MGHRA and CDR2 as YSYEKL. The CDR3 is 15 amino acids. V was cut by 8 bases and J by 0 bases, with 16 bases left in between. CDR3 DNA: TGCGCCAGCGGCAGGGATGGACAAATGAACACTGAAGCTTTCTTT. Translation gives CASGRDGQMNTEAFF.

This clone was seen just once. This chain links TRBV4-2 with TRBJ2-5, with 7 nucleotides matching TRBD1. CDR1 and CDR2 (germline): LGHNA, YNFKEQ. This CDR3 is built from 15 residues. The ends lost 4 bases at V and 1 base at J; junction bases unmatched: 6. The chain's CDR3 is CASSPTGKVQETQYF. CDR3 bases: TGTGCCAGCAGCCCGACAGGGAAGGTCCAAGAGACCCAGTACTTC.

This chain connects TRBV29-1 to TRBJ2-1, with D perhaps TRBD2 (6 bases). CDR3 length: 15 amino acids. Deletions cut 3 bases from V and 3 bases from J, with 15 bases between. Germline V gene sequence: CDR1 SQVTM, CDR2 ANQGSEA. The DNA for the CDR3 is TGCAGCGTTGATTCCAACGGGGGATTCTACAATGAGCAGTTCTTC. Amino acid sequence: CSVDSNGGFYNEQFF.

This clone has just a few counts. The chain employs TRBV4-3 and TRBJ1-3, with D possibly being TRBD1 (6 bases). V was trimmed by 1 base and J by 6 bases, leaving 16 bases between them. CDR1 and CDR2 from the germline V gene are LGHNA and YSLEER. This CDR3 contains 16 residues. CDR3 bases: TGCGCCAGCAGCCAAGGAACAGGGTGGAAGGAAAACACCATATATTTT. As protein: CASSQGTGWKENTIYF.

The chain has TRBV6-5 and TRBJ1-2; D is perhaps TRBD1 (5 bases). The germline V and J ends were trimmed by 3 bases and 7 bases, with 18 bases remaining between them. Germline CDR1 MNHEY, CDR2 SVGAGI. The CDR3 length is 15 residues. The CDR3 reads CASSYRDGFASGYTF. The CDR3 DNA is TGTGCCAGCAGTTATAGGGACGGATTCGCTAGTGGCTACACCTTC.

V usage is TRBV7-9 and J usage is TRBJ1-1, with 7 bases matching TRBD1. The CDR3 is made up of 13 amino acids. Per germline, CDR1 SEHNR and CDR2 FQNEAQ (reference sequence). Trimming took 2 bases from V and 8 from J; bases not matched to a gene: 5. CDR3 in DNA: TGTGCCAGCAGCTTAACGACAGGGACGGAAGCTTTCTTT. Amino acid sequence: CASSLTTGTEAFF.

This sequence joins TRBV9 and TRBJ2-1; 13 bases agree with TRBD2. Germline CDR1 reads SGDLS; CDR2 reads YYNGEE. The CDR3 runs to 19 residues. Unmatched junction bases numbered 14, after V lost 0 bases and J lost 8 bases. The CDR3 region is CASSVDGGPQTSGRYEQFF. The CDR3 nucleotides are TGTGCCAGCAGCGTAGACGGGGGGCCCCAGACTAGCGGGAGGTATGAGCAGTTCTTC.

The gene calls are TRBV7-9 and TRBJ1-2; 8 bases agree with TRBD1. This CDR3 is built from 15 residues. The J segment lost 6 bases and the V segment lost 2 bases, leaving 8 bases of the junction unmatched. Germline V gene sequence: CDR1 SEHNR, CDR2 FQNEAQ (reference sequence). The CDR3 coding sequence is TGTGCCAGCAGCTTACCCGGACAGGGTCGCGATGGCTACACCTTC. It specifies CASSLPGQGRDGYTF.

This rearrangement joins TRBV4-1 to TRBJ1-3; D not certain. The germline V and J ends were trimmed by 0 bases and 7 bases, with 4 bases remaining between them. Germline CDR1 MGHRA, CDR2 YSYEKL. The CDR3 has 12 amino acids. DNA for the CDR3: TGCGCCAGCAGCCAAGACCGGAACACCATATATTTT. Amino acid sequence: CASSQDRNTIYF.

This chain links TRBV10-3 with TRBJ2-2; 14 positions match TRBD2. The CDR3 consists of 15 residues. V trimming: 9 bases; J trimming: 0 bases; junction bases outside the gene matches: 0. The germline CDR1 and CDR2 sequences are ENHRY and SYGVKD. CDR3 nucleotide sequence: TGTGCCATGACTAGCGGGGGGGCGAACACCGGGGAGCTGTTTTTT. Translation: CAMTSGGANTGELFF.

The CDR3 loop reads CASSLGGGRYNSPLHF. DNA of the CDR3: TGCGCCAGCAGCTTGGGAGGGGGAAGGTATAATTCACCCCTCCACTTT. The chain joins TRBV5-1 to TRBJ1-6; possible D gene TRBD1, 6 bases. Trimming shortened V by 0 bases and J by 4 bases, and 11 bases separated the two germline ends. The germline V gene encodes CDR1 SGHRS and CDR2 YFSETQ. CDR3 size: 16 residues.

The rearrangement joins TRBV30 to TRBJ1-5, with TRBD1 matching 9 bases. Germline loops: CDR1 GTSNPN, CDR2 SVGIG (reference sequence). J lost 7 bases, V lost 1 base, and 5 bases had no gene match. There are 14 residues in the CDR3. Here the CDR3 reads CAWSGGQGDQPQHF. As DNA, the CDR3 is TGTGCCTGGAGTGGGGGACAGGGAGACCAGCCCCAGCATTTT.

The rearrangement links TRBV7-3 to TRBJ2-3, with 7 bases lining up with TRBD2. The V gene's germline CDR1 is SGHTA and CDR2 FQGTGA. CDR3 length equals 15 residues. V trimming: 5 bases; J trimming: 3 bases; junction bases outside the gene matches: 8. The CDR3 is CASSPRGGATDTQYF. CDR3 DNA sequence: TGTGCCAGCAGCCCTAGGGGAGGGGCAACAGATACGCAGTATTTT.

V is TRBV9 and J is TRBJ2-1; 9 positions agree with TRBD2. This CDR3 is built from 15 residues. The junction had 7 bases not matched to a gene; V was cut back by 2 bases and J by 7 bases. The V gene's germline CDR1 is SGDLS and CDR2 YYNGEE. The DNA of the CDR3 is TGTGCCAGCAGCGTTAGCGGGGGCCAAAAAAATGAGCAGTTCTTC. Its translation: CASSVSGGQKNEQFF.

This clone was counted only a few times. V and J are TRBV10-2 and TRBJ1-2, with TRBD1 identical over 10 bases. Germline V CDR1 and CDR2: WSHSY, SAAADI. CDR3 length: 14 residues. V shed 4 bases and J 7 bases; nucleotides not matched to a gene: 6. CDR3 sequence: CASSGGTGVSGYTF. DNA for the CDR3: TGCGCCAGCAGTGGCGGGACAGGGGTATCTGGCTACACCTTC.

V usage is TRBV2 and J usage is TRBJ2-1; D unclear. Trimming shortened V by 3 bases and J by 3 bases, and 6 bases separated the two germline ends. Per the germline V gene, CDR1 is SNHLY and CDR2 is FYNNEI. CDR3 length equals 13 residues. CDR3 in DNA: TGTGCCAGCAGTGAGGTTCTCTACAATGAGCAGTTCTTC. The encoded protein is CASSEVLYNEQFF.

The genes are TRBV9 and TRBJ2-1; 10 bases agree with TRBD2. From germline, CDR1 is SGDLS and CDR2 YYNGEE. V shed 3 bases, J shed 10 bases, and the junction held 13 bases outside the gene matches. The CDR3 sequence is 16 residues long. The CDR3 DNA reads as TGTGCCAGCAGCGCTGTTAGCGGGGGGACATCAGACGAGCAGTTCTTC. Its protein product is CASSAVSGGTSDEQFF.

The CDR3, as DNA: TGTGCCAGCAGCCAATTTCAAGAGACCCAGTACTTC. This codes for CASSQFQETQYF. The chain combines TRBV7-9 with TRBJ2-5, with D uncertain. Germline CDR1 reads SEHNR; CDR2 reads FQNEAQ (reference sequence). The V and J ends lost 5 bases and 2 bases respectively, with 6 bases between them. CDR3 size: 12 residues.

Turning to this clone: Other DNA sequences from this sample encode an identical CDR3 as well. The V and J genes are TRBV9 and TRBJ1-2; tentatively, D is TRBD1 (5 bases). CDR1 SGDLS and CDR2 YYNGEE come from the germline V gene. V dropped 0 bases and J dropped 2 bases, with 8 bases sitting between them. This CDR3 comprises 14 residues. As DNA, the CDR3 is TGTGCCAGCAGCGTAGGTGGGGGGAACTATGGCTACACCTTC. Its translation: CASSVGGGNYGYTF.

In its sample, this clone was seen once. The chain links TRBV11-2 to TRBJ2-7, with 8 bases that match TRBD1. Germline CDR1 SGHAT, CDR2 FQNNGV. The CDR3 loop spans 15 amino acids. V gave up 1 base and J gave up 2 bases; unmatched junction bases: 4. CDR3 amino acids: CASSLAGTGPYEQYV. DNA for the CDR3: TGTGCCAGCAGCTTAGCCGGGACAGGACCCTACGAGCAGTACGTC.